Following are 25 T cell receptor beta chains from one sample sequenced in a study of PD-L1 blockade in urothelial cancer. Data came from immunoSEQ multiplex PCR; TCRdb stores just in-frame clones and leaves some out. The table lists some 120,000 clones, around 88% of them singletons, with about 2.4% in the top ten. The time point was: peripheral blood 6 weeks after treatment start. This specimen was PBMCs, taken around atezolizumab (anti-PD-L1) treatment. The source is a man aged 50-59 years with urothelial cancer.

The chain joins TRBV15 to TRBJ1-1, with D maybe TRBD1 (6 bases). The V end was cut by 3 bases, the J end by 10 bases, with 15 bases between. Germline-derived CDR1 and CDR2 are LNHNV and YYDKDF (reference sequence). The CDR3 extends over 13 amino acids. The CDR3, as DNA: TGTGCCACCAGCAGGGGCGGGGGGCTGCCAGCTTTCTTT. Translated, it gives CATSRGGGLPAFF.

V usage is TRBV4-2 and J usage is TRBJ2-7; 8 bases agree with TRBD2. The CDR3 consists of 16 residues. Trimming at V came to 1 base and at J to 2 bases, leaving 7 bases not matched to a gene. Germline loops: CDR1 LGHNA, CDR2 YNFKEQ. The CDR3 DNA reads TGTGCCAGCAGCCAAGTTGTGCGGGAGGCCCCCTACGAGCAGTACTTC. Residues: CASSQVVREAPYEQYF.

The V and J genes are TRBV19 and TRBJ2-1; D perhaps matches TRBD2 (5 bases). Germline-derived CDR1 and CDR2 are LNHDA and SQIVND (reference sequence). This CDR3 spans 16 amino acids. The germline V and J ends were trimmed by 2 bases and 0 bases, with 11 bases remaining between them. CDR3 nucleotide sequence: TGTGCCAGTAGTATACAGGCGGGTAGCTCCTACAATGAGCAGTTCTTC. Amino acid sequence: CASSIQAGSSYNEQFF.

The V and J genes are TRBV28 and TRBJ1-1; possible D gene TRBD1, 6 bases. This CDR3 region has 14 residues. Per the germline V gene, CDR1 is MDHEN and CDR2 is SYDVKM. The V and J ends lost 4 bases and 4 bases respectively, with 13 bases between them. This chain's CDR3 is CASSSYRESTEAFF. In nucleotides, the CDR3 is TGTGCCAGCAGTTCATACAGGGAAAGCACTGAAGCTTTCTTT.

V and J are TRBV7-3 and TRBJ2-1; 12 bases match TRBD2. The CDR3 has 17 amino acids. V lost 0 bases, J lost 4 bases, and 4 bases stayed unmatched. Looked up from germline, CDR1 is SGHTA and CDR2 is FQGTGA. CDR3 sequence reads: CASSLTTLAGGYNEQFF. As DNA, the CDR3 is TGTGCCAGCAGCTTAACAACCCTAGCGGGAGGGTACAATGAGCAGTTCTTC.

The chain carries TRBV6-1 and TRBJ1-3, with D tentatively TRBD1 (6 bases). The CDR3 spans 15 residues. CDR1 is MNHNS and CDR2 is SASEGT in the germline V gene. Trimming removed 6 bases from V and 7 bases from J, with 19 bases in between. The CDR3 DNA follows: TGTGCCAGCAGGATATTGGGGGCATTAGGGAACACCATATATTTT. As protein: CASRILGALGNTIYF.

J is TRBJ2-2 and V is TRBV29-1; 11 positions agree with TRBD2. The ends lost 4 bases at V and 0 bases at J; junction bases unmatched: 4. The CDR3 runs to 16 residues. Germline values: CDR1 SQVTM, CDR2 ANQGSEA. The CDR3 is CSVALTSGTNTGELFF. The CDR3 region has the DNA TGCAGCGTTGCACTGACTAGCGGGACGAACACCGGGGAGCTGTTTTTT.

J is TRBJ2-3 and V is TRBV5-1, with 9 bases identical to TRBD2. Per the germline V gene, CDR1 is SGHRS and CDR2 is YFSETQ. This CDR3 comprises 16 residues. The ends lost 1 base at V and 2 bases at J; junction bases unmatched: 5. CDR3 DNA sequence: TGCGCCAGCAGCTTGATACTAGCGGGTTCCACAGATACGCAGTATTTT. Encoded protein: CASSLILAGSTDTQYF.

The gene calls are TRBV9 and TRBJ2-2; maybe TRBD1 (6 bases). This CDR3 is 13 amino acids long. Looked up from germline, CDR1 is SGDLS and CDR2 is YYNGEE. Trimming took 0 bases from V and 9 from J, leaving 9 bases between them. CDR3 bases: TGTGCCAGCAGCGTAGAAGGACAGAGGGAGCTGTTTTTT. Its protein product is CASSVEGQRELFF.

This clone showed up just a few times. The chain couples TRBV6-5 to TRBJ2-7; 9 positions agree with TRBD2. V shed 6 bases and J 5 bases; nucleotides not matched to a gene: 8. CDR1 is MNHEY and CDR2 is SVGAGI in the germline V gene. This CDR3 contains 14 residues. CDR3 DNA sequence: TGTGCCAGCAGACCAGCGGGAGGAGTCCACGAGCAGTACTTC. Protein sequence: CASRPAGGVHEQYF.

V and J are TRBV20-1 and TRBJ1-2; D call uncertain. In germline, CDR1 is DFQATT, CDR2 SNEGSKA (reference sequence). CDR3 size: 11 residues. Trimming took off 5 bases at V and 2 bases at J, with 6 bases between the two ends. In DNA form, the CDR3 reads TGCAGTGCTTTGAGGAACTATGGCTACACCTTC. As protein: CSALRNYGYTF.

Regarding this clone: A read error may explain this, as a much larger clone is one base away. The rearrangement joins TRBV7-6 to TRBJ1-6, with 8 bases that match TRBD1. CDR3 size: 14 residues. The junction had 0 bases not matched to a gene; V was cut back by 3 bases and J by 5 bases. Germline V CDR1 and CDR2: SGHVS, FNYEAQ. The CDR3 spells CASSLGQDNSPLHF. The CDR3 DNA reads as TGTGCCAGCAGCTTGGGACAGGATAATTCACCCCTCCACTTT.

The chain joins TRBV7-8 to TRBJ1-2, with D possibly matching TRBD1 (5 bases). V gave up 4 bases and J gave up 7 bases, with 16 bases separating them. This CDR3 is 14 amino acids long. Germline loops: CDR1 SGHVS, CDR2 FQNEAQ. The CDR3 spells CASSSSTGVGGYTF. The CDR3 region has the DNA TGTGCCAGCAGCTCCTCGACGGGGGTGGGTGGCTACACCTTC.

This chain joins TRBV9 and TRBJ2-6; TRBD1 aligns across 7 bases. CDR1 and CDR2 from the germline V gene are SGDLS and YYNGEE. The CDR3 totals 18 residues. V lost 4 bases and J lost 2; bases outside the gene matches: 12. DNA of the CDR3: TGTGCCAGCAGCCTCCAGACAGGGAGAGTTACTGGGGCCAACGTCCTGACTTTC. Protein product: CASSLQTGRVTGANVLTF.

This sequence joins TRBV28 and TRBJ1-1, with TRBD1 matching 9 bases. CDR1 is MDHEN, CDR2 SYDVKM, per germline. This CDR3 spans 14 amino acids. The junction had 4 bases not matched to a gene; V was cut back by 4 bases and J by 4 bases. This CDR3 reads CASSSAQGATEAFF. The CDR3 DNA sequence: TGTGCCAGCAGTTCCGCACAGGGGGCCACTGAAGCTTTCTTT.

The chain links TRBV19 to TRBJ2-7; TRBD2 aligns across 9 bases. This CDR3 contains 15 residues. The V segment lost 4 bases and the J segment 0 bases; nucleotides outside the gene matches: 4. The germline V gene encodes CDR1 LNHDA and CDR2 SQIVND (reference sequence). The CDR3 sequence is CASSRGREGSYEQYF. In DNA form, the CDR3 reads TGTGCCAGTAGTAGGGGGCGGGAGGGCTCCTACGAGCAGTACTTC.

The rearrangement uses TRBV19 and TRBJ1-3; D might be TRBD1 (6 bases). In germline, CDR1 is LNHDA, CDR2 SQIVND (reference sequence). The CDR3 has 17 amino acids. Trimming stripped 3 bases from V and 0 bases from J, with 15 bases between. The CDR3 nucleotides are TGTGCCAGTAGTATTCGTACAGGGTCCCTCTCTGGAAACACCATATATTTT. Amino acid sequence: CASSIRTGSLSGNTIYF.

The V gene is TRBV5-1, the J gene TRBJ2-7; 7 bases are a match to TRBD2. CDR3 size: 15 residues. Per the germline V gene, CDR1 is SGHRS and CDR2 is YFSETQ. The V gene end was trimmed by 0 bases and the J gene end by 2 bases; junction bases not matched to a gene: 5. CDR3 nucleotides: TGCGCCAGCAGCTTGGCCGCAGGGAGGGCCTACGAGCAGTACTTC. It codes for CASSLAAGRAYEQYF. Filled out from reference TRBV5-1 and TRBJ2-7, the complete variable domain reads KAGVTQTPRYLIKTRGQQVTLSCSPISGHRSVSWYQQTPGQGLQFLFEYFSETQRNKGNFPGRFSGRQFSNSRSEMNVSTLELGDSALYLCASSLAAGRAYEQYFGPGTRLTVT.

The chain uses TRBV7-9 and TRBJ2-1, with TRBD1 as a possible D gene (5 bases). The length of the CDR3 is 13 residues. Germline-derived CDR1 and CDR2 are SEHNR and FQNEAQ (reference sequence). Trimming stripped 2 bases from V and 10 bases from J, with 12 bases between. CDR3 loop: CASSLKGIGEQFF. In DNA form, the CDR3 reads TGTGCCAGCAGCTTAAAGGGGATAGGGGAGCAGTTCTTC.

The chain employs TRBV9 and TRBJ2-7, with 9 nucleotides matching TRBD1. J gave up 6 bases and V 4 bases, and 8 bases lay outside the gene matches. The CDR3 runs 14 residues. The germline V gene encodes CDR1 SGDLS and CDR2 YYNGEE. Written as DNA, the CDR3 is TGTGCCAGCAGCAGGGACAGGGTCCCTCTCGAGCAGTACTTC. Translated, it gives CASSRDRVPLEQYF.

The V call is TRBV5-5, the J call TRBJ1-5; no clear D. V lost 0 bases to trimming and J lost 5 bases, with 6 bases between them. CDR1 and CDR2 from the germline V gene are SGHKS and YYEKEE (reference sequence). The CDR3 has 13 amino acids. The CDR3 bases are TGTGCCAGCAGCTTGGGAGACTATCAGCCCCAGCATTTT. Residues: CASSLGDYQPQHF.

V is TRBV5-4 and J is TRBJ2-7; TRBD2 matches 8 bases. Per germline, CDR1 SGHNT and CDR2 YYREEE (reference sequence). The junction had 10 bases not matched to a gene; V was cut back by 9 bases and J by 2 bases. The CDR3 is 14 residues long. The CDR3 loop reads CATTTGTRTYEQYF. In DNA form, the CDR3 reads TGTGCCACCACAACCGGGACTAGGACCTACGAGCAGTACTTC.

The chain is built from TRBV6-5 and TRBJ2-1, with TRBD2 matching 10 bases. The CDR3 contains 14 residues. Germline lookup yields CDR1 MNHEY and CDR2 SVGAGI. V was clipped by 8 bases and J by 3 bases; unmatched bases: 4. CDR3 DNA sequence: TGTGCCAGCTGGACTAGCGGATACTACAATGAGCAGTTCTTC. As protein: CASWTSGYYNEQFF.

This chain uses TRBV19 with TRBJ2-7, with TRBD1 identical over 7 bases. The CDR3 has 15 residues. Trimming took 4 bases from V and 3 from J; bases not matched to a gene: 9. The V gene's germline CDR1 is LNHDA and CDR2 SQIVND (reference sequence). The CDR3 sequence is CASSKGDRDFYEQYF. CDR3 in DNA: TGTGCCAGTAGTAAGGGAGACAGGGATTTCTACGAGCAGTACTTC.

V and J are TRBV7-9 and TRBJ2-3; 14 nucleotides line up with TRBD2. With 3 bases clipped from V and 4 bases from J, the junction kept 3 bases outside the gene matches. CDR3 length equals 16 residues. In germline, CDR1 is SEHNR, CDR2 FQNEAQ (reference sequence). In DNA form, the CDR3 reads TGTGCCAGCAGCTTGGGACTAGCGGGAGCGGCAGATACGCAGTATTTT. Its translation is CASSLGLAGAADTQYF.